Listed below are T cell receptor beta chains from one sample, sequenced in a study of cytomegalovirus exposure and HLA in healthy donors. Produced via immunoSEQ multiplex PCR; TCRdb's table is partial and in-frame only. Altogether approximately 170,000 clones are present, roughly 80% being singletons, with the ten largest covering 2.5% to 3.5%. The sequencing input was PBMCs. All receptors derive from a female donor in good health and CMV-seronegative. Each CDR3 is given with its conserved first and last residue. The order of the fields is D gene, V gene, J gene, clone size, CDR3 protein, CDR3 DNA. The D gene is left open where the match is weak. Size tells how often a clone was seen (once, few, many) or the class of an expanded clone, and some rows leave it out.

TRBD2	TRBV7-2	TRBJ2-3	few	CASSLDGGGLDTQYF	TGTGCCAGCAGCTTAGATGGCGGGGGACTAGATACGCAGTATTTT
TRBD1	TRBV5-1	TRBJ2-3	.	CASSLGLRGQSDTQYF	TGCGCCAGCAGCTTGGGCCTCAGGGGGCAGTCAGATACGCAGTATTTT
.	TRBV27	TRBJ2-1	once	CASSLSGGSYNEQFF	TGTGCCAGCAGTTTATCTGGGGGGTCCTACAATGAGCAGTTCTTC
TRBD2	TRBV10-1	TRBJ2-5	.	CASSGRTGQETQYF	TGCGCCAGCAGCGGGAGGACGGGCCAAGAGACCCAGTACTTC
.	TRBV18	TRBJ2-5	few	CASSPPEGLRETQYF	TGTGCCAGCTCACCACCTGAGGGTCTGAGAGAGACCCAGTACTTC
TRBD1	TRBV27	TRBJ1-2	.	CASSDRVNYGYTF	TGTGCCAGCAGCGACAGGGTTAACTATGGCTACACCTTC
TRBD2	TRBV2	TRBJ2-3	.	CASSEAPSGSGTDTQYF	TGTGCCAGCAGTGAAGCCCCTAGCGGGAGTGGCACAGATACGCAGTATTTT
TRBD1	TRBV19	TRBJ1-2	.	CASSINRDRGYGYTF	TGTGCCAGTAGTATTAACCGGGACAGGGGCTATGGCTACACCTTC
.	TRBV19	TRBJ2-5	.	CASSGAIDGTQYF	TGTGCCAGTAGTGGGGCTATCGATGGGACCCAGTACTTC
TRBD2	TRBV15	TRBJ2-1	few	CATSRTLAEYNEQFF	TGTGCCACCAGCAGAACCCTAGCGGAGTACAATGAGCAGTTCTTC